The clone carrying this T cell receptor beta chain was detected ten times or more. This sample is part of a study of kidney transplant recipient with SARS-CoV-2 infection. Via MiXCR, TCRdb re-called the reads, giving one row per CDR3 protein. The sample lists approximately 250,000 distinct CDR3 sequences, around 26% occurring once. CDR3 length: 14 amino acids. Germline-derived CDR1 and CDR2 are SGHNT and YYREEE (reference sequence). Trimming took 4 bases from V and 4 from J, leaving 15 bases between them. The source is a male patient aged 25-45 years who had COVID-19 and was a kidney transplant recipient. Some of these T cells may belong to the graft donor. Sequenced here: a blood sample, sampled at baseline and around day 110 from a kidney transplant recipient. The J gene is TRBJ2-7, the V gene TRBV5-4; D not certain. For the CDR3, the DNA is TGTGCCAGCAGCAAAGATCCACTTGCTTACGAGCAGTACTTC. This codes for CASSKDPLAYEQYF.